The 4 T cell receptor beta chains given below trace back to one sample, sequenced in a study of shared clonotypes between healthy human individuals. Sequenced by immunoSEQ multiplex PCR; TCRdb stores in-frame clones only, minus some. The table shows about 1 million clones, with roughly 70% occurring only once. The sequenced sample was memory CD4+ T cells sorted from blood. Subset noted: CD45RA-negative fraction. All receptors come from a man aged 18 to 29 in good health.

The chain couples TRBV5-4 to TRBJ2-2; possible D gene TRBD1, 7 bases. Germline-derived CDR1 and CDR2 are SGHNT and YYREEE (reference sequence). This CDR3 contains 14 residues. The V end lost 7 bases, the J end lost 4 bases, and 14 bases lay between the germline ends. In DNA form, the CDR3 reads TGTGCCAGCCGTTACAGGGGAGGCACCGGGGAGCTGTTTTTT. The encoded protein is CASRYRGGTGELFF.

This chain uses TRBV4-1 with TRBJ2-1; no definite D call. Germline V gene sequence: CDR1 MGHRA, CDR2 YSYEKL. This CDR3 spans 11 amino acids. The V gene lost 1 base and the J gene lost 8 bases, with 3 bases spanning the gap. The CDR3 DNA is TGCGCCAGCAGCCAAGTCGATGAGCAGTTCTTC. Amino acid sequence: CASSQVDEQFF.

V gene TRBV4-3 combines with J gene TRBJ2-1; 13 bases line up with TRBD2. The ends lost 4 bases at V and 4 bases at J; junction bases unmatched: 7. This CDR3 has 17 residues. The germline CDR1 and CDR2 sequences are LGHNA and YSLEER. CDR3 nucleotide sequence: TGCGCCAGCAGCCCAGGTGCGACTAGCGGGGGGTACAATGAGCAGTTCTTC. It specifies CASSPGATSGGYNEQFF.

The rearrangement links TRBV19 to TRBJ1-5; no firm D call. The V end lost 7 bases, the J end lost 1 base, and 20 bases lay between the germline ends. CDR3 length equals 17 residues. Germline V gene data show CDR1 as LNHDA and CDR2 as SQIVND (reference sequence). This CDR3 reads CASTITMQVGSNQPQHF. CDR3 nucleotides: TGTGCCAGTACCATAACGATGCAGGTGGGGAGCAATCAGCCCCAGCATTTT.